This T cell receptor (beta chain) originates from a study of blood T cell repertoires in COVID-19. Study information: From the United States, Italy and Spain came samples of acute and convalescent COVID-19. From T cells, B-cell-depleted T cells, or PBMCs came the material, which was cDNA or gDNA.

Source study methods: Using reference gene primer amplification, nucleated cell counts were estimated. Sequenced by immunoSEQ multiplex PCR; TCRdb stores in-frame clones only, minus some. V, J and clone size derive from that table, while D and trimming were established from the DNA sequence. The sample lists 30,000 to 35,000 clones, about 89% seen once, with about 9.4% in the top ten. Losses at the gene ends were 1 base for V and 1 base for J; bases not matched to a gene: 4. The CDR3 runs to 16 residues. From germline, CDR1 is SGHRS and CDR2 YFSETQ. The sample consisted of peripheral blood. This sequence was found in a man at least 80 years old with active COVID-19. The gene calls are TRBV5-1 and TRBJ2-2, with 7 bases matching TRBD1. The CDR3 region is CASSLSGQVNTGELFF. The CDR3 bases are TGCGCCAGCAGCTTGAGCGGACAGGTGAACACCGGGGAGCTGTTTTTT.